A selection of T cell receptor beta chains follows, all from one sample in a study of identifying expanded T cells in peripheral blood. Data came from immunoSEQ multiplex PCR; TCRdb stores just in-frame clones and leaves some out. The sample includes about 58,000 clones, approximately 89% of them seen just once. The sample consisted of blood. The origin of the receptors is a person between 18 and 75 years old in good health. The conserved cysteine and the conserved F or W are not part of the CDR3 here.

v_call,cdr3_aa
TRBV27,ASSLSGNNEQF
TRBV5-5,ASSLKMNTEAF
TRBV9,ASSVALDTEAF
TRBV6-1,ASSDLAKQTQY
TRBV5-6,ASSLVAANTEAF
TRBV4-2,ASSLEETQY
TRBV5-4,ASSQTQGSYGYT
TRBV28,ASSFAGGSTGELF
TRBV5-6,ASTIYWKNTEAF
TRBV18,ASSQIRATNTEAF
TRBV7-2,ASSLGGQKETQY
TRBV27,ASSLRQGSYEQY
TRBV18,ASSPPRGGRDSGNTIY
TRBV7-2,ASSGQGKYGYT
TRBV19,ASSPTPGTVQRIAF
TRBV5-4,ASSLGTGTNYGYT
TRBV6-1,ASSEARWGASTDTQY
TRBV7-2,ASRVSTGGISEAF
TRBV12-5,ASGSDSAYGYT
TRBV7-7,ASSLGPSTEAF
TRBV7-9,ASSSVTGLGYT
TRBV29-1,SVDLGQNYEQY
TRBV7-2,ASSLGTAGVF
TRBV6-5,ASSASSGGQQQF
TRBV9,ASSVAVGGETQY
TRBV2,ATRLTGGTYEQY